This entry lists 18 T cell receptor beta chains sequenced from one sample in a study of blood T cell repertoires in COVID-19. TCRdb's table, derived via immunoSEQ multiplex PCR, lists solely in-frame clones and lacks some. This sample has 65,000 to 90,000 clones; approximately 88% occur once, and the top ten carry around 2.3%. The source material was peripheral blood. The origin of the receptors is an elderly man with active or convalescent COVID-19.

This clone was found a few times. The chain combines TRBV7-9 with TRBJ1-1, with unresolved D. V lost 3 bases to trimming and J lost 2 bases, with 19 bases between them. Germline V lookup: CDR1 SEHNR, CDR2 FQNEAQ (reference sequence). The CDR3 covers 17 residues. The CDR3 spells CASSFPGEGWRNTEAFF. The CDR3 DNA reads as TGTGCCAGCAGCTTCCCCGGGGAGGGTTGGAGAAACACTGAAGCTTTCTTT.

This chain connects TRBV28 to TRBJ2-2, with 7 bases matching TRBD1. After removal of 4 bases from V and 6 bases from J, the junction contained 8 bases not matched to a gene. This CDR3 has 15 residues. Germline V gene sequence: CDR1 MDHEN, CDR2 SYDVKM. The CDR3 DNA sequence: TGTGCCAGCAGTTCGAGTAACAGGGGACCCGGGGAGCTGTTTTTT. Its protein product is CASSSSNRGPGELFF. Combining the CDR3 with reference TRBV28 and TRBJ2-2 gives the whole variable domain DVKVTQSSRYLVKRTGEKVFLECVQDMDHENMFWYRQDPGLGLRLIYFSYDVKMKEKGDIPEGYSVSREKKERFSLILESASTNQTSMYLCASSSSNRGPGELFFGEGSRLTVL.

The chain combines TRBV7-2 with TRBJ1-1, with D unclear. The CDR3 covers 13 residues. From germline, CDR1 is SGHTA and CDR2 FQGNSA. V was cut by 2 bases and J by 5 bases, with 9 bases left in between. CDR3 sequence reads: CASSLLGGTEAFF. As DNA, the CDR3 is TGTGCCAGCAGCTTATTGGGAGGGACTGAAGCTTTCTTT.

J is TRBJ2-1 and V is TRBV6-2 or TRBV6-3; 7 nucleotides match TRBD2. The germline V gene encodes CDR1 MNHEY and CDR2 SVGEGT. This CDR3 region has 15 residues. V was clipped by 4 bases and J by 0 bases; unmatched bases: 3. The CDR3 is CASSSSGSSYNEQFF. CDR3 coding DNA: TGTGCCAGCAGTTCTAGCGGCAGCTCCTACAATGAGCAGTTCTTC.

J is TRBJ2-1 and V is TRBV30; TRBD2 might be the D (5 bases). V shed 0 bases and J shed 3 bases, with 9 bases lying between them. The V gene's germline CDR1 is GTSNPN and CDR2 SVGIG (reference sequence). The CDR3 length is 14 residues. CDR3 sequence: CAWSVYSGYNEQFF. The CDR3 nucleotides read TGTGCCTGGAGTGTATACAGCGGCTACAATGAGCAGTTCTTC.

DNA for the CDR3: TGCGCCAGCAGCCAAGAGGCCGCCATGAACACCGGGGAGCTGTTTTTT. It is translated as CASSQEAAMNTGELFF. This chain connects TRBV4-1 to TRBJ2-2; D not resolved. In germline, CDR1 is MGHRA, CDR2 YSYEKL. This CDR3 has 16 residues. Trimming left V 0 bases short and J 1 base short, with 9 bases between.

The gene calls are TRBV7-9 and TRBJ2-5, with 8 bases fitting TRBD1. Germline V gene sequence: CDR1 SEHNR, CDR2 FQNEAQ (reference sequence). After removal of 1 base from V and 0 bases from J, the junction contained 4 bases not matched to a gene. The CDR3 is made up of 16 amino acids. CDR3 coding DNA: TGTGCCAGCAGCTTAGGCGACAGGGGATACCAAGAGACCCAGTACTTC. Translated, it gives CASSLGDRGYQETQYF.

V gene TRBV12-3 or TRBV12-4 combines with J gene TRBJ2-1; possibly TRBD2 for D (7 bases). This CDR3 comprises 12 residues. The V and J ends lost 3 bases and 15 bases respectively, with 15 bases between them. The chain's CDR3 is CASSLSGGPGFF. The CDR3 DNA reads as TGTGCCAGCAGTTTGTCCGGGGGGCCCGGGTTCTTC.

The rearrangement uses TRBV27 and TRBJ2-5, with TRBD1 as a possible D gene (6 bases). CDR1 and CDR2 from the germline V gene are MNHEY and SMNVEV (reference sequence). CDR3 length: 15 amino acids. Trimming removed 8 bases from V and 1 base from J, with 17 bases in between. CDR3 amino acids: CASDPPGAVQETQYF. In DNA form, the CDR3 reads TGTGCCAGCGATCCCCCAGGGGCAGTCCAAGAGACCCAGTACTTC.

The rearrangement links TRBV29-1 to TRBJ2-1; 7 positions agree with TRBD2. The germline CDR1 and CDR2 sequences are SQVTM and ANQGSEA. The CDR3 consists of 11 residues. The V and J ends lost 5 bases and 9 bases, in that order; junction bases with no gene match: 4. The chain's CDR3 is CSVRREGEQFF. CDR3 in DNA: TGCAGCGTTCGGAGGGAGGGTGAGCAGTTCTTC.

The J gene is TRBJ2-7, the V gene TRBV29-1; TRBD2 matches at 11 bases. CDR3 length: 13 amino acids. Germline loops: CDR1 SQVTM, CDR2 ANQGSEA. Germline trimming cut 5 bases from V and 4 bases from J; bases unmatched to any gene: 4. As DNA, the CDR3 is TGCAGCGTTAAAACTAGCGGGAGATACGAGCAGTACTTC. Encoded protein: CSVKTSGRYEQYF.

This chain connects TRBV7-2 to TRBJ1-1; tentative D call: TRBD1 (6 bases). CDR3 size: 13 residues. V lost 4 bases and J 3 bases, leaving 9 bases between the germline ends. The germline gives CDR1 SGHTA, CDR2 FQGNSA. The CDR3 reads CASSSQGHTEAFF. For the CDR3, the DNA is TGTGCCAGCAGCTCGCAGGGGCACACTGAAGCTTTCTTT.

CDR3 loop: CASRQGIYNEQFF. The CDR3 region has the DNA TGCGCCAGCAGACAGGGGATATACAATGAGCAGTTCTTC. This chain links TRBV5-1 with TRBJ2-1, with 7 bases aligning to TRBD1. V lost 5 bases and J lost 4; bases outside the gene matches: 3. There are 13 residues in the CDR3. The germline CDR1 and CDR2 sequences are SGHRS and YFSETQ.

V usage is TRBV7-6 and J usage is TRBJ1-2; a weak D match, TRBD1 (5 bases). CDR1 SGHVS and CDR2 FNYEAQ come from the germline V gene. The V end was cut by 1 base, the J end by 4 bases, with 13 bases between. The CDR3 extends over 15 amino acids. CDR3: CASSLGLGASYGYTF. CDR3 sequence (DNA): TGTGCCAGCAGCTTAGGCTTAGGGGCTAGCTATGGCTACACCTTC.

Written as DNA, the CDR3 is TGTGCCAGCAGAGGCGGACAGGGGCTATCTGGGGCCAACGTCCTGACTTTC. Translation: CASRGGQGLSGANVLTF. This chain connects TRBV2 to TRBJ2-6; 9 nucleotides match TRBD1. The CDR3 covers 17 residues. In germline, CDR1 is SNHLY, CDR2 FYNNEI. With 6 bases clipped from V and 1 base from J, the junction kept 7 bases outside the gene matches.

The chain's CDR3 is CASRRTSSYNEQFF. CDR3 bases: TGTGCCAGCAGGCGGACAAGCTCCTACAATGAGCAGTTCTTC. The rearrangement uses TRBV27 and TRBJ2-1, with D perhaps TRBD1 (5 bases). The CDR3 loop spans 14 amino acids. V gave up 6 bases and J gave up 0 bases, with 9 bases separating them. Per germline, CDR1 MNHEY and CDR2 SMNVEV (reference sequence).

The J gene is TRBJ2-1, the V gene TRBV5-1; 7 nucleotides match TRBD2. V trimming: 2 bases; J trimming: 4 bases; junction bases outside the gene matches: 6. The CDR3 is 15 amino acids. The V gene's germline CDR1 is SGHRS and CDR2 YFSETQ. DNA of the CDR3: TGCGCCAGCAGCTTTGTCGTGGGGGGGTACAATGAGCAGTTCTTC. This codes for CASSFVVGGYNEQFF.

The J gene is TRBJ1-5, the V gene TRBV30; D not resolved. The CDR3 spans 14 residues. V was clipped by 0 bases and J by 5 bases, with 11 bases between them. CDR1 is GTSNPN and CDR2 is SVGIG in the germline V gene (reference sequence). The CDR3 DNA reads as TGTGCCTGGAGTGTTTTCAGTCAATATCAGCCCCAGCATTTT. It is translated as CAWSVFSQYQPQHF. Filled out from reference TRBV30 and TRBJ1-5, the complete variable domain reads SQTIHQWPATLVQPVGSPLSLECTVEGTSNPNLYWYRQAAGRGLQLLFYSVGIGQISSEVPQNLSASRPQDRQFILSSKKLLLSDSGFYLCAWSVFSQYQPQHFGDGTRLSIL.